This T cell receptor beta chain was found in a study of cytomegalovirus exposure and HLA in healthy donors. Study findings and constraints: A later analysis showed TCR association rates differing by HLA locus, peaking at DRB1 and lowest at HLA-C.

Primers included in the PCR were 60 Vbeta and 13 Jbeta primers. This table comes from immunoSEQ multiplex PCR, and its TCRdb copy is limited to in-frame clones, with some not included. The sample shows hundreds of thousands of clones, 70% to 85% of them seen only once. Germline assignment: CDR1 SGDLS and CDR2 YYNGEE. Trimming pared 1 base from V and 1 base from J, leaving 7 bases between. The CDR3 consists of 14 residues. In this sample, this clone turned up once. Its antigen is as yet unknown. The receptor was isolated from a girl aged 2-10 years in good health and CMV-seronegative. The chain is built from TRBV9 and TRBJ2-3; D call uncertain. The sample comprised PBMCs. This chain's CDR3 is CASSVRSGTDTQYF. The CDR3 DNA follows: TGTGCCAGCAGCGTACGGAGCGGCACAGATACGCAGTATTTT.